This T cell receptor beta chain was identified in a study of T cells after yellow fever vaccination. From the 5' RACE reads, TCRdb called clonotypes with MiXCR, one entry per CDR3 protein. The sample has fewer than 100,000 distinct CDR3 sequences; 4.5% to 6% are singletons. Deletions cut 1 base from V and 1 base from J, with 10 bases between. This CDR3 has 15 amino acids. Germline V gene lookup returns CDR1 SGHAT and CDR2 FQDESV (reference sequence). Study-wide findings and caveats: A small share of clonotypes appeared in both CD4 and CD8 compartments. At 96% for CD4 and approximately 88% for CD8, most primary-vaccination clones showed up again after the booster.

About this clonotype: The antigen is not known.

The source of this sequence is a man between 18 and 35 years old who received the YFV17D yellow fever vaccine. The J gene is TRBJ2-5, the V gene TRBV11-1; no clear D gene. The source material was CD8+ T cells sorted from PBMCs, sampled 10 days after the yellow fever booster vaccination. The CDR3 DNA reads TGTGCCAGCAGCTTAGGACTCGGCAGCCAAGAGACCCAGTACTTC. Translated: CASSLGLGSQETQYF. The whole variable domain, filled in from reference TRBV11-1 and TRBJ2-5, reads EAEVAQSPRYKITEKSQAVAFWCDPISGHATLYWYRQILGQGPELLVQFQDESVVDDSQLPKDRFSAERLKGVDSTLKIQPAELGDSAMYLCASSLGLGSQETQYFGPGTRLLVL.